The next 14 T cell receptor beta chains were all read from a single sample in a study of CD8 T cells in Susac syndrome (dated by TCRdb to the late 2010s). Library preparation used the immunoSEQ multiplex PCR assay. RNA was extracted using the RNeasy kit, and about 0.45 to 1 microgram was reverse transcribed with random hexamers. TCRdb cleaned the public reads at Q25 with fastp, built clones with MiXCR and kept in-frame beta chains. Records with the same CDR3 protein are collapsed into one entry carrying the most frequent genes and DNA. This sample is represented by about 200,000 distinct CDR3 sequences; 95% of them were singletons. Approximately 0.075% of the sample goes to the ten largest clones. Source material: CD4+ T cells from PBMCs. The receptor source for this set is a human donor with multiple sclerosis.

This rearrangement joins TRBV12-3 or TRBV12-4 to TRBJ1-1; unclear D gene. V lost 6 bases to trimming and J lost 2 bases, with 10 bases between them. This CDR3 contains 13 residues. In DNA, the CDR3 is TGTGCCAGCAGCCAGATGGGAAACACTGAAGCTTTCTTT. This sequence encodes CASSQMGNTEAFF.

The chain joins TRBV5-6 to TRBJ2-5, with 7 bases aligning to TRBD1. Germline trimming cut 6 bases from V and 7 bases from J; bases unmatched to any gene: 12. CDR1 and CDR2 from the germline V gene are SGHDT and YYEEEE. The CDR3 loop spans 14 amino acids. The CDR3 coding sequence is TGTGCCAGCACCCTGGACAGGCGTTTAGGGACCCAGTACTTC. Its translation is CASTLDRRLGTQYF.

The chain is built from TRBV20-1 and TRBJ1-6; maybe TRBD1 (6 bases). V was clipped by 6 bases and J by 6 bases, with 15 bases between them. Germline V gives CDR1 DFQATT, CDR2 SNEGSKA (reference sequence). The CDR3 loop spans 14 amino acids. The chain's CDR3 is CSAGMRGSNSPLHF. Written as DNA, the CDR3 is TGCAGTGCGGGGATGAGGGGGAGTAATTCACCCCTCCACTTT.

This sequence joins TRBV9 and TRBJ2-7; 8 bases line up with TRBD1. V gave up 4 bases and J gave up 5 bases; unmatched junction bases: 8. Germline V gene lookup returns CDR1 SGDLS and CDR2 YYNGEE. This CDR3 comprises 14 residues. The CDR3 region has the DNA TGTGCCAGCAGCACTGGGACAGGAAGCGACGAGCAGTACTTC. It translates to CASSTGTGSDEQYF.

Details on this clonotype: An end of the junction does not agree with germline; a read error may underlie this. The gene calls are TRBV7-2 and TRBJ1-2; D is undetermined. Germline V gene sequence: CDR1 SGHTA, CDR2 FQGNSA. The CDR3 length is 11 residues. The CDR3 reads CASSLEVVGAF. The CDR3 nucleotides read TGTGCCAGCAGCTTAGAGGTAGTCGGCGCCTTC.

This chain links TRBV30 with TRBJ1-4, with TRBD1 as a possible D gene (5 bases). Germline-derived CDR1 and CDR2 are GTSNPN and SVGIG (reference sequence). This CDR3 has 13 residues. The V and J ends lost 2 bases and 5 bases respectively, with 9 bases between them. This CDR3 is CAWSRGENEKLFF. The CDR3 region has the DNA TGTGCCTGGAGTAGAGGGGAAAATGAAAAACTGTTTTTT.

This chain's CDR3 is CASRAPGQGYQPQHF. CDR3 DNA sequence: TGTGCCAGCAGAGCCCCGGGACAGGGGTATCAGCCCCAGCATTTT. The chain carries TRBV6-5 and TRBJ1-5, with 10 bases lining up with TRBD1. The germline CDR1 and CDR2 sequences are MNHEY and SVGAGI. The CDR3 spans 15 residues. The V and J ends lost 6 bases and 5 bases, in that order; junction bases with no gene match: 7.

The chain employs TRBV2 and TRBJ1-6; D gene uncertain. The CDR3 length is 12 residues. The V gene lost 7 bases and the J gene lost 8 bases, with 9 bases spanning the gap. Germline V gives CDR1 SNHLY, CDR2 FYNNEI. This CDR3 reads CASIGEDSPLHF. The CDR3 region has the DNA TGTGCCAGCATTGGAGAAGATTCACCCCTCCACTTT.

V usage is TRBV7-9 and J usage is TRBJ2-1; D is perhaps TRBD1 or TRBD2 (5 bases each). The CDR3 extends over 14 amino acids. Trimming removed 0 bases from V and 6 bases from J, with 9 bases in between. Germline-derived CDR1 and CDR2 are SEHNR and FQNEAQ (reference sequence). The CDR3 loop is CASSLAGTPNEQFF. The CDR3 DNA follows: TGTGCCAGCAGCTTAGCGGGGACCCCCAATGAGCAGTTCTTC.

The DNA for the CDR3 is TGTGCCAGTAGTGCCTCAAATCAGCCCCAGCATTTT. This gives the protein CASSASNQPQHF. The chain is built from TRBV19 and TRBJ1-5; D ambiguous. From germline, CDR1 is LNHDA and CDR2 SQIVND (reference sequence). This CDR3 has 12 residues. Trimming took off 5 bases at V and 4 bases at J, with 6 bases between the two ends.

This sequence joins TRBV29-1 and TRBJ1-2, with a possible D match to TRBD1 (5 bases). The germline V gene has CDR1 SQVTM and CDR2 ANQGSEA. V shed 6 bases and J shed 5 bases, with 10 bases lying between them. CDR3 size: 11 residues. The CDR3 DNA reads TGCAGCGTGACGACAGAGTATGGCTACACCTTC. Translation gives CSVTTEYGYTF.

The chain has TRBV4-1 and TRBJ1-5; D gene ambiguous. CDR1 MGHRA and CDR2 YSYEKL come from the germline V gene. CDR3 length: 14 amino acids. Between the trimmed V and J ends, which lost 0 bases and 4 bases, there was a span of 7 bases. In DNA form, the CDR3 reads TGCGCCAGCAGCCAAGATCATGGAAATCAGCCCCAGCATTTT. Translation gives CASSQDHGNQPQHF.

This clonotype was observed a single time. The rearrangement links TRBV20-1 to TRBJ1-1; D ambiguous. Germline V gene sequence: CDR1 DFQATT, CDR2 SNEGSKA (reference sequence). V was cut by 3 bases and J by 0 bases, with 11 bases left in between. This CDR3 contains 14 residues. The CDR3 bases are TGCAGTGCTAGCCCGACGGCCCTGAACACTGAAGCTTTCTTT. It codes for CSASPTALNTEAFF.

The genes are TRBV29-1 and TRBJ2-2, with D perhaps TRBD2 (5 bases). This CDR3 comprises 13 residues. Germline loops: CDR1 SQVTM, CDR2 ANQGSEA. Trimming shortened V by 7 bases and J by 7 bases, and 16 bases separated the two germline ends. This CDR3 is CSAFRGGGGELFF. The CDR3 DNA sequence: TGCAGCGCCTTCCGGGGTGGCGGCGGGGAGCTGTTTTTT.